The rows below give T cell receptor beta chains drawn from one sample of a study of T cells after yellow fever vaccination. TCRdb reprocessed the 5' RACE reads via MiXCR and lists one record per CDR3 protein. The top ten clones hold more than 13% of a sample with 550,000 or so distinct CDR3 sequences, under 25% of them seen once. The sequenced sample was PBMCs, obtained 15 days after the yellow fever booster vaccination. Receptor source: a young man who received the YFV17D yellow fever vaccine. Both conserved end residues are part of each CDR3. D genes are given only for firm matches. Clone size is not always given. Where it is, it says once, few, many or a class for expanded clones.

V	J	size	D	CDR3	DNA
TRBV30	TRBJ2-2	-	-	CAWSVLKGGFNTGELFF	TGTGCCTGGAGTGTACTCAAAGGGGGTTTCAACACCGGGGAGCTGTTTTTT
TRBV6-1	TRBJ2-7	-	-	CASSLVRSTHEQYF	TGTGCCAGCAGTCTTGTACGGAGTACCCACGAGCAGTACTTC
TRBV5-1	TRBJ2-5	many	TRBD2	CASSRGLAGDLQETQYF	TGCGCCAGCAGCCGGGGACTAGCGGGAGACCTACAAGAGACCCAGTACTTC
TRBV7-2	TRBJ2-7	few	-	CASSLFGAGLSYEQYF	TGTGCCAGCAGCCTTTTTGGGGCGGGACTCTCCTACGAGCAGTACTTC
TRBV12-3/TRBV12-4	TRBJ1-2	-	-	CASSFSGLVGYTF	TGTGCCAGCAGTTTCTCCGGGTTAGTAGGCTACACCTTC
TRBV7-8	TRBJ2-3	-	-	CASSLAFTDTQYF	TGTGCCAGCAGCTTAGCATTTACAGATACGCAGTATTTT
TRBV12-3/TRBV12-4	TRBJ2-1	many	-	CASSFGGSYNEQFF	TGTGCCAGCAGCTTCGGTGGCTCCTACAATGAGCAGTTCTTC
TRBV20-1	TRBJ2-3	few	-	CSYDRSTDTQYF	TGCAGCTACGACAGGAGCACAGATACGCAGTATTTT
TRBV7-2	TRBJ1-1	many	-	CATLSGRRTEAFF	TGTGCCACCCTATCAGGGCGAAGAACTGAAGCTTTCTTT
TRBV5-5	TRBJ1-5	-	-	CASSLEDRQPQHF	TGTGCCAGCAGCTTGGAGGATCGCCAGCCCCAGCATTTT
TRBV5-1	TRBJ2-1	-	TRBD2	CASSGPGTSGNRVVNEQFF	TGCGCCAGCAGCGGCCCCGGGACTAGCGGGAATAGGGTTGTAAATGAGCAGTTCTTC
TRBV7-2	TRBJ2-7	-	TRBD1	CASSLDRGQAYEQYF	TGTGCCAGCAGCTTGGACAGGGGACAAGCCTACGAGCAGTACTTC
TRBV7-2	TRBJ2-7	-	TRBD2	CASSFRAGESAEQYF	TGTGCCAGCAGCTTTAGAGCGGGAGAGTCTGCCGAGCAGTACTTC
TRBV5-1	TRBJ2-7	few	TRBD2	CASSLRTSGYSYEQYF	TGCGCCAGCAGCTTGCGGACTAGCGGGTACTCCTACGAGCAGTACTTC
TRBV28	TRBJ2-7	few	-	CASGRTYEQYF	TGTGCCAGTGGGCGGACCTACGAGCAGTACTTC
TRBV5-6	TRBJ1-5	-	-	CASSYWGTQGQPQHF	TGTGCCAGCAGCTATTGGGGGACCCAGGGGCAGCCCCAGCATTTT
TRBV15	TRBJ2-3	-	-	CATSRSKADTQYF	TGTGCCACCAGCCGTTCCAAGGCCGATACGCAGTATTTT